The source of this TCR beta chain is a study of lymphopenia after photon versus proton radiotherapy. Germline CDR1 reads SEHNR; CDR2 reads FQNEAQ (reference sequence). Trimming removed 2 bases from V and 4 bases from J, with 11 bases in between. CDR3 length: 14 amino acids. Note on this clone: Its cognate antigen is unknown.

This table comes from immunoSEQ multiplex PCR, and its TCRdb copy is limited to in-frame clones, with some not included. The repertoire holds 150,000 or so clones, with approximately 86% as singletons. Study-level findings and limits: Relative stability marked proton patients; photon patients lost diversity and naive cells. Larger post-nadir TCR diversity loss correlated inversely with survival in deceased patients.

The sample here was peripheral blood, taken from a patient treated with photon-based radiotherapy. The chain couples TRBV7-9 to TRBJ2-5; D is perhaps TRBD1 (5 bases). This clonotype originated in a man aged 50 or older with gastric cancer. The CDR3 loop is CASSLSRQGETQYF. Here the CDR3 DNA reads TGTGCCAGCAGCTTAAGTCGTCAGGGAGAGACCCAGTACTTC.